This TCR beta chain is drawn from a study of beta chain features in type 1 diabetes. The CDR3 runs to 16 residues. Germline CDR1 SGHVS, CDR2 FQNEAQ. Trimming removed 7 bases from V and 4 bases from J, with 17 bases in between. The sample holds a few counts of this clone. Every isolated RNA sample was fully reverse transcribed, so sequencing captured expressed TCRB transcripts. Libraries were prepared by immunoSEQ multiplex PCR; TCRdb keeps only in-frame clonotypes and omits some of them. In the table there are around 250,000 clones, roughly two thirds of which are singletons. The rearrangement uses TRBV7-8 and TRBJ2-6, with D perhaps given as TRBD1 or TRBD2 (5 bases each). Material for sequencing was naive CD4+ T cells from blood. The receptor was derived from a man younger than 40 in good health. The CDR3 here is CASNKGPKGGANVLTF. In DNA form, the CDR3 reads TGTGCCAGCAACAAGGGACCCAAGGGCGGGGCCAACGTCCTGACTTTC. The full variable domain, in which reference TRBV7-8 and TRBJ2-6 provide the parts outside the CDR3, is GAGVSQSPRYKVAKRGQDVALRCDPISGHVSLFWYQQALGQGPEFLTYFQNEAQLDKSGLPSDRFFAERPEGSVSTLKIQRTQQEDSAVYLCASNKGPKGGANVLTFGAGSRLTVL.